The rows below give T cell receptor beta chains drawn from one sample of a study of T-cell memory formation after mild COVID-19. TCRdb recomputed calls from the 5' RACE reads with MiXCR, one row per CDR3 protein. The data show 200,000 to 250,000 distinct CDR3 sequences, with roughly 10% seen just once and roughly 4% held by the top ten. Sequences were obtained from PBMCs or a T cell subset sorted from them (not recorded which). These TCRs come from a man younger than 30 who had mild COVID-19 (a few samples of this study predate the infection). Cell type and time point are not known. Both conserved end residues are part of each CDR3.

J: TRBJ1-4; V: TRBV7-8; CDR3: CASSGNRATNEKLFF
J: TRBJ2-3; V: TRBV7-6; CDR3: CASSFATSTDTQYF
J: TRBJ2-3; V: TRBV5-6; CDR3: CASSLGRATDTQYF
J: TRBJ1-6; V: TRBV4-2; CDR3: CASSRTGSPLHF
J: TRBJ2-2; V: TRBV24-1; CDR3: CATSDFLAGNTGELFF
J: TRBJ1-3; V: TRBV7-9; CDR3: CASSYTGSGNTIYF
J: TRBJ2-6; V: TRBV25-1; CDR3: CASSAPSGFSVSGANVLTF
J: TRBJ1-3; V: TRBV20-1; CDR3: CSARVGRRAGSGNTIYF
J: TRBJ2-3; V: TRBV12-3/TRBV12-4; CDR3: CASSLGLAGGAPDTQYF
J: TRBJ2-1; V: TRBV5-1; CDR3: CASSGDNSGSEQFF
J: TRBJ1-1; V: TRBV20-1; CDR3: CSARGTGGRWTEAFF
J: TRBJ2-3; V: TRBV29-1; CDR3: CSVGTSGGDTDTQYF
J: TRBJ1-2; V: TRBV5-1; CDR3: CASSLIPEEGYTF
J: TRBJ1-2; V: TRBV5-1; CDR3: CASGSGTGLQAYSNYGYTF
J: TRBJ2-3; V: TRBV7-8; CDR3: CASSVNSWRDTQYF
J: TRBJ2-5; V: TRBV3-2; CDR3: CAQDQGQTYQETQYF
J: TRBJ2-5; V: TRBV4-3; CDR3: CASSQGGLKTQYF
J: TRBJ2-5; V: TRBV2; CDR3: CASSVGRGETQYF
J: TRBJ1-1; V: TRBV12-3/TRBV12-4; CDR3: CASTLRVGAVNTEAFF
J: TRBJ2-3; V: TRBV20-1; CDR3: CSAPPAGAFTDTQYF
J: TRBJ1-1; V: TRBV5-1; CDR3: CASSQGQVTVTEAFF
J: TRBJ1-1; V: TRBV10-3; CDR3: CAISALQANTEAFF
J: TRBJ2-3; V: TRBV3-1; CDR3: CASSHRDTDTQYF
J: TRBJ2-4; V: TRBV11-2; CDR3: CASGVSGPPYIQYF
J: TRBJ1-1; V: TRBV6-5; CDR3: CASRPPTGIAFF
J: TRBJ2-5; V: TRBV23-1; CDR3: CASKNRGFETQYF
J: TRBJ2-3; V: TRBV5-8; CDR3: CASSLRSTDTQYF
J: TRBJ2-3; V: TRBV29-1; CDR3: CSADSQASTDTQYF
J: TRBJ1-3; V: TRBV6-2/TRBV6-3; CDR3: CASSYSRSNTIYF
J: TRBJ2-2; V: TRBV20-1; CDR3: CSARDRTSGSNTGELFF
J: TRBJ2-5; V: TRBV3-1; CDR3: CASSQDRWGGRETQYF
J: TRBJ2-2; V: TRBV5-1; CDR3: CASSFRVEPGQGGELFF
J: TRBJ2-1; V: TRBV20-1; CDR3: CSARRTSGAWSEQFF
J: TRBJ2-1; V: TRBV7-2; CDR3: CASLFAGGNEQFF
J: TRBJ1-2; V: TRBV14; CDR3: CASSQEANYGYTF
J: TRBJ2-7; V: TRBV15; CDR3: CATSRDLLAGYEQYF
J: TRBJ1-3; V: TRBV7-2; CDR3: CASSSPASSGNTIYF
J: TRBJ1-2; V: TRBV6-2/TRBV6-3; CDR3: CASRPGSYGYTF
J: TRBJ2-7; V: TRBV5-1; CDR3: CASSRQDRGYEQYF
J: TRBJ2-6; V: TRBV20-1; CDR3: CSARDFRGSGANVLTF
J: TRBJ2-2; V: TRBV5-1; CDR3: CASSLVAGGTGELFF
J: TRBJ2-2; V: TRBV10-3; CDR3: CAISDSGGLNTGELFF
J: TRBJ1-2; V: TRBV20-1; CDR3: CSANDRAWGYTF
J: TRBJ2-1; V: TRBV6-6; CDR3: CASSYRGPYNEQFF
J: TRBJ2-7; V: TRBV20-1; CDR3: CSARDRSGQGSYEQYF
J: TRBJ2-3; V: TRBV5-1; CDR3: CASSGGGGGDTQYF
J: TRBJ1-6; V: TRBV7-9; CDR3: CASSLTSPGAPLHF
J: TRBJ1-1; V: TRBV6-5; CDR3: CASSGGGGLNTEAFF